A single sample gave rise to the 21 T cell receptor beta chains below, sequenced in a study of radiotherapy plus CTLA-4 blockade in lung cancer. Profiling relied on immunoSEQ multiplex PCR, and the TCRdb table lists in-frame clones only, not all of them. The top ten hold around 10% of the sample, which has around 45,000 clones, roughly three quarters seen once. Sequenced material: peripheral blood, taken from a patient treated with radiotherapy plus ipilimumab. The receptors here all came from a human donor with non-small cell lung cancer who had stable disease on radiotherapy plus ipilimumab.

The CDR3 here is CASSEALTQNYGYTF. The DNA of the CDR3 is TGTGCCAGCAGTGAAGCGCTTACCCAGAACTATGGCTACACCTTC. The V call is TRBV2, the J call TRBJ1-2; D not resolved. The germline CDR1 and CDR2 sequences are SNHLY and FYNNEI. Deletions cut 0 bases from V and 2 bases from J, with 10 bases between. This CDR3 is built from 15 residues.

The chain joins TRBV19 to TRBJ1-5; unclear D gene. Per germline, CDR1 LNHDA and CDR2 SQIVND (reference sequence). The CDR3 consists of 15 residues. V was cut by 0 bases and J by 4 bases, with 10 bases left in between. The CDR3 is CASSIDVVSNQPQHF. The CDR3 DNA is TGTGCCAGTAGTATAGATGTGGTGTCTAATCAGCCCCAGCATTTT.

The chain has TRBV6-5 and TRBJ1-2; the match to TRBD1 covers 7 bases. CDR3 length equals 14 residues. The V and J ends lost 7 bases and 2 bases, in that order; junction bases with no gene match: 7. CDR1 is MNHEY, CDR2 SVGAGI, per germline. The CDR3 spells CASNRQGGNYGYTF. The DNA for the CDR3 is TGTGCCAGCAACCGACAGGGCGGAAACTATGGCTACACCTTC.

A single count supports this clone. The rearrangement links TRBV11-3 to TRBJ2-1; 9 nucleotides agree with TRBD2. There are 15 residues in the CDR3. V lost 6 bases to trimming and J lost 2 bases; unmatched junction nucleotides: 5. CDR1 is SGHNT, CDR2 YENEEA, per germline. The CDR3 here is CASSKTSGPYNEQFF. In DNA, the CDR3 is TGTGCCAGCAGTAAGACTAGCGGCCCCTACAATGAGCAGTTCTTC.

The table lists this clone with a few counts. The chain uses TRBV10-3 and TRBJ2-7, with D hard to call. Trimming pared 4 bases from V and 6 bases from J, leaving 13 bases between. The CDR3 has 13 amino acids. Per the germline V gene, CDR1 is ENHRY and CDR2 is SYGVKD. The CDR3 DNA is TGTGCCATCAGTGTGGCTTCATCAGCCGAGCAGTACGTC. It encodes CAISVASSAEQYV.

J is TRBJ1-1 and V is TRBV29-1; D ambiguous. The V end was cut by 4 bases, the J end by 0 bases, with 6 bases between. The germline V gene encodes CDR1 SQVTM and CDR2 ANQGSEA. The CDR3 covers 12 residues. The CDR3 sequence: CSVGAVNTEAFF. The CDR3 DNA reads TGCAGCGTTGGGGCGGTGAACACTGAAGCTTTCTTT.

V gene TRBV28 combines with J gene TRBJ1-2; 8 positions agree with TRBD1. Germline CDR1 MDHEN, CDR2 SYDVKM. This CDR3 spans 15 amino acids. The ends lost 5 bases at V and 5 bases at J; junction bases unmatched: 10. DNA of the CDR3: TGTGCCAGCAGTCCCGGACAGGGAGCGGGGTATGGCTACACCTTC. Translation: CASSPGQGAGYGYTF.

V usage is TRBV10-1 and J usage is TRBJ2-3, with D unresolved. The CDR3 runs 15 residues. CDR1 and CDR2 (germline): WNHNN, SYGVQD (reference sequence). The V gene lost 2 bases and the J gene lost 6 bases, with 15 bases spanning the gap. DNA for the CDR3: TGCGCCAGCAGTGAGCAACTTGGACGGTTGGATACGCAGTATTTT. This encodes CASSEQLGRLDTQYF.

Here the CDR3 DNA reads TGCGCCACCTTCCCGGGCCTCTGGGGCGGGAACACTGAAGCTTTCTTT. Residues: CATFPGLWGGNTEAFF. The V call is TRBV10-1, the J call TRBJ1-1; perhaps TRBD1 as D (5 bases). Germline assignment: CDR1 WNHNN and CDR2 SYGVQD (reference sequence). V gave up 10 bases and J gave up 1 base, with 22 bases separating them. The CDR3 is made up of 16 amino acids.

The chain couples TRBV4-1 to TRBJ2-3, with 7 nucleotides matching TRBD1. The CDR3 sequence is 17 residues long. Losses at the gene ends were 1 base for V and 0 bases for J; bases not matched to a gene: 7. CDR1 is MGHRA, CDR2 YSYEKL, per germline. The CDR3 coding sequence is TGCGCCAGCAGCCAAGGGAGGACAGGCTCTAGCACAGATACGCAGTATTTT. It yields the protein CASSQGRTGSSTDTQYF.

This chain uses TRBV9 with TRBJ1-6, with unresolved D. The CDR3 sequence is 15 residues long. Germline CDR1 reads SGDLS; CDR2 reads YYNGEE. Between the trimmed V and J ends, which lost 0 bases and 7 bases, there was a span of 11 bases. In DNA form, the CDR3 reads TGTGCCAGCAGCGTAGCTGTCACAGAAAATTCACCCCTCCACTTT. It specifies CASSVAVTENSPLHF.

V gene TRBV7-6 combines with J gene TRBJ2-1, with 10 bases matching TRBD2. The CDR3 consists of 16 residues. After removal of 2 bases from V and 5 bases from J, the junction contained 6 bases not matched to a gene. Germline assignment: CDR1 SGHVS and CDR2 FNYEAQ. CDR3 nucleotide sequence: TGTGCCAGCAGCTTAACTAGCGGGGTTTCCCACAATGAGCAGTTCTTC. Amino acids: CASSLTSGVSHNEQFF.

The chain has TRBV28 and TRBJ1-2, with a possible D match to TRBD1 (6 bases). This CDR3 has 14 residues. Deletions cut 2 bases from V and 7 bases from J, with 14 bases between. Germline loops: CDR1 MDHEN, CDR2 SYDVKM. Written as DNA, the CDR3 is TGTGCCAGCAGTTTAGTGTCGGGGGCCGGTGGCTACACCTTC. Translation gives CASSLVSGAGGYTF.

This clone was observed once. The V and J genes are TRBV18 and TRBJ2-7; D is perhaps TRBD1 (6 bases). Per the germline V gene, CDR1 is KGHSH and CDR2 is LQKENI. Trimming cost V 3 bases and J 2 bases, with 8 bases left between them. The CDR3 has 13 residues. CDR3 amino acids: CASSPGHPYEQYV. The CDR3 DNA follows: TGTGCCAGCTCACCGGGACACCCCTACGAGCAGTACGTC.

This clone was seen a handful of times. The chain carries TRBV5-6 and TRBJ1-6; D is perhaps TRBD1 (5 bases). V lost 1 base and J lost 10, with 18 bases in between. The CDR3 sequence is 16 residues long. Germline V gives CDR1 SGHDT, CDR2 YYEEEE. CDR3 nucleotide sequence: TGTGCCAGCAGCTTGTCGGGGGGAACGGTAAGATCACCCCTCCACTTT. Protein product: CASSLSGGTVRSPLHF.

In DNA, the CDR3 is TGTGCCAGCATAGGGGCAGGGTACAATCAGCCCCAGCATTTT. Residues: CASIGAGYNQPQHF. The chain recombines TRBV6-1 with TRBJ1-5; D is possibly TRBD1 (5 bases). V lost 7 bases to trimming and J lost 3 bases, with 13 bases between them. The CDR3 is 14 amino acids. The germline V gene has CDR1 MNHNS and CDR2 SASEGT.

As DNA, the CDR3 is TGTGCCTGGAGTCCCCGGGCCGGAGTCTCCTACAATGAGCAGTTCTTC. This translates into CAWSPRAGVSYNEQFF. This chain links TRBV30 with TRBJ2-1; no reliable D call. The germline V and J ends were trimmed by 2 bases and 0 bases, with 14 bases remaining between them. This CDR3 spans 16 amino acids. The germline V gene has CDR1 GTSNPN and CDR2 SVGIG (reference sequence). Full variable domain (rest looked up from reference TRBV30 and TRBJ2-1): SQTIHQWPATLVQPVGSPLSLECTVEGTSNPNLYWYRQAAGRGLQLLFYSVGIGQISSEVPQNLSASRPQDRQFILSSKKLLLSDSGFYLCAWSPRAGVSYNEQFFGPGTRLTVL.

V and J are TRBV9 and TRBJ2-5; no clear D. This CDR3 contains 14 residues. Trimming took off 2 bases at V and 5 bases at J, with 13 bases between the two ends. Germline CDR1 reads SGDLS; CDR2 reads YYNGEE. Written as DNA, the CDR3 is TGTGCCAGCAGCGTCGACCATGGGCGGGAGACCCAGTACTTC. This translates into CASSVDHGRETQYF. Together with reference TRBV9 and TRBJ2-5, the CDR3 gives the full variable domain: DSGVTQTPKHLITATGQRVTLRCSPRSGDLSVYWYQQSLDQGLQFLIQYYNGEERAKGNILERFSAQQFPDLHSELNLSSLELGDSALYFCASSVDHGRETQYFGPGTRLLVL.

There are a few counts of this clone. V is TRBV4-2 and J is TRBJ2-2, with 14 nucleotides matching TRBD2. In germline, CDR1 is LGHNA, CDR2 YNFKEQ. The CDR3 loop spans 15 amino acids. Unmatched junction bases numbered 0, after V lost 3 bases and J lost 6 bases. The CDR3 DNA reads TGTGCCAGCAGCCAGGGACTAGCGGGGGCCGGGGAGCTGTTTTTT. It encodes CASSQGLAGAGELFF.

The chain recombines TRBV5-1 with TRBJ1-1; no clear D. The ends were cut back, 4 bases at V and 4 bases at J, with 20 bases in the middle. CDR1 SGHRS and CDR2 YFSETQ come from the germline V gene. The CDR3 length is 16 residues. CDR3 nucleotides: TGCGCCAGCAGCGAAGGGTCTATGACCCCTTCCACTGAAGCTTTCTTT. Encoded protein: CASSEGSMTPSTEAFF.

The chain uses TRBV6-1 and TRBJ1-2; D is undetermined. The V gene's germline CDR1 is MNHNS and CDR2 SASEGT. Trimming took 5 bases from V and 6 from J, leaving 16 bases between them. The CDR3 has 14 residues. This CDR3 is CASSTSGGPHGYTF. The CDR3 region has the DNA TGTGCCAGCAGTACCTCCGGCGGACCCCATGGCTACACCTTC.